Listed here are 3 T cell receptor beta chains from one sample, sequenced in a study of early T cells in non-severe SARS-CoV-2 infection. One entry per CDR3 protein, called by TCRdb with MiXCR from the 5' RACE reads. The sample has approximately 110,000 distinct CDR3 sequences; 15% are singletons. Sequences were obtained from whole blood. These receptors were taken from an adult who was a healthcare worker with PCR-confirmed SARS-CoV-2 infection or an uninfected control (not recorded which).

This clonotype was seen more than once but under ten times. The chain joins TRBV11-1 to TRBJ2-2; 7 bases are a match to TRBD2. The ends lost 8 bases at V and 8 bases at J; junction bases unmatched: 5. The CDR3 loop spans 12 amino acids. CDR1 and CDR2 (germline): SGHAT, FQDESV (reference sequence). CDR3 DNA: TGTGCCAGCGCGGGGGTTACTGGGGAGCTGTTTTTT. Protein sequence: CASAGVTGELFF. Combining the CDR3 with reference TRBV11-1 and TRBJ2-2 gives the whole variable domain EAEVAQSPRYKITEKSQAVAFWCDPISGHATLYWYRQILGQGPELLVQFQDESVVDDSQLPKDRFSAERLKGVDSTLKIQPAELGDSAMYLCASAGVTGELFFGEGSRLTVL.

This chain joins TRBV5-1 and TRBJ2-1; weak D call: TRBD2 (6 bases). V was pared by 1 base and J by 5 bases, with 13 bases between. The CDR3 has 15 residues. Germline V gene lookup returns CDR1 SGHRS and CDR2 YFSETQ. CDR3 residues: CASSLYGTAHNEQFF. The CDR3 bases are TGCGCCAGCAGCTTGTACGGGACTGCGCACAATGAGCAGTTCTTC.

The chain recombines TRBV29-1 with TRBJ2-4; D may match TRBD1 or TRBD2 (5 bases each). Per germline, CDR1 SQVTM and CDR2 ANQGSEA. With 4 bases removed from V and 6 bases from J, the gap between germline ends came to 16 bases. This CDR3 is built from 14 residues. Here the CDR3 reads CSVGPGRGVNIQYF. CDR3 nucleotides: TGCAGCGTTGGGCCAGGGCGAGGGGTAAACATTCAGTACTTC.